The clone carrying this T cell receptor beta chain was found a few times. This specimen includes other DNA sequences encoding the same CDR3. The source of the sample is a study of blood T cell repertoires in COVID-19. Overall study: The samples span acute and convalescent COVID-19 from the United States, Italy and Spain.

In the original workflow: Amplification of reference gene primers provided the estimated nucleated cell counts. The assay was immunoSEQ multiplex PCR, and TCRdb's table has in-frame clones only and misses some. Clonal size and the V and J genes are those of that table, whereas D and trimming came from the DNA. The table shows about 110,000 clones, with 70% to 85% occurring only once. Per the germline V gene, CDR1 is MDHEN and CDR2 is SYDVKM. Unmatched junction bases numbered 4, after V lost 2 bases and J lost 4 bases. The CDR3 loop spans 14 amino acids. Sequenced sample: peripheral blood. The receptor's source is a woman of 80 years or more with active or convalescent COVID-19. This rearrangement joins TRBV28 to TRBJ2-7; TRBD2 matches 8 bases. CDR3 region: CASSLSSGTYEQYF. In DNA form, the CDR3 reads TGTGCCAGCAGTTTAAGTAGCGGGACATACGAGCAGTACTTC.